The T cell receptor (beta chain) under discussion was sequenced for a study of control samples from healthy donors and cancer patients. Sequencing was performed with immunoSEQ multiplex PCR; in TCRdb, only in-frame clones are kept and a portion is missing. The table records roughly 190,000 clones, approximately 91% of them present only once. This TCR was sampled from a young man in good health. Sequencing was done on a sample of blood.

CDR3 in DNA: TGTGCCAGCAGGAGCGGGGACAGCGACTATGGCTACACCTTC. This translates into CASRSGDSDYGYTF. The V and J genes are TRBV27 and TRBJ1-2; the match to TRBD1 covers 7 bases. The CDR3 has 14 residues. Trimming removed 6 bases from V and 3 bases from J; junction bases left unmatched: 7. Germline loops: CDR1 MNHEY, CDR2 SMNVEV (reference sequence).